Listed here are 25 T cell receptor beta chains from one sample, sequenced in a study of cytomegalovirus exposure and HLA in healthy donors. Use of 60 Vbeta and 13 Jbeta primers characterized the PCR. Here immunoSEQ multiplex PCR was the method, and the copy in TCRdb shows in-frame clones only, minus some. The sample has nearly 110,000 clones, around 74% seen once. Sequencing used PBMCs. These receptor sequences come from a woman between 35 and 50 years old in good health and CMV-seropositive.

The table lists this clone with a few counts. The chain joins TRBV30 to TRBJ1-2; the D gene is possibly TRBD1 (6 bases). Per the germline V gene, CDR1 is GTSNPN and CDR2 is SVGIG (reference sequence). Trimming pared 0 bases from V and 3 bases from J, leaving 14 bases between. The CDR3 loop spans 15 amino acids. The CDR3 DNA sequence: TGTGCCTGGAGTGTAAAGCCCACAGGGTACTATGGCTACACCTTC. Amino acid sequence: CAWSVKPTGYYGYTF.

This clone occurred a few times. The chain is built from TRBV29-1 and TRBJ2-7, with a possible D match to TRBD1 (5 bases). The germline V gene has CDR1 SQVTM and CDR2 ANQGSEA. The CDR3 is 15 residues long. V was pared by 4 bases and J by 3 bases, with 19 bases between. CDR3 sequence: CSVGPQGSVDYEQYF. CDR3 in DNA: TGCAGCGTTGGCCCCCAGGGCAGCGTTGACTACGAGCAGTACTTC.

The gene calls are TRBV29-1 and TRBJ1-4; D perhaps matches TRBD1 (5 bases). The CDR3 has 15 residues. The V gene's germline CDR1 is SQVTM and CDR2 ANQGSEA. Trimming removed 6 bases from V and 6 bases from J, with 20 bases in between. As DNA, the CDR3 is TGCAGCGTCGCGGGCTCCGGGGGAGGGTATGAAAAACTGTTTTTT. This gives the protein CSVAGSGGGYEKLFF.

V gene TRBV5-8 combines with J gene TRBJ2-3, with TRBD1 as a possible D gene (6 bases). The CDR3 is made up of 13 amino acids. Germline-derived CDR1 and CDR2 are SGHTS and YDEGEE. Trimming removed 4 bases from V and 6 bases from J, with 12 bases in between. The CDR3 DNA sequence: TGTGCCAGCAGCCCGGACAGACGGGATACGCAGTATTTT. This encodes CASSPDRRDTQYF.

The CDR3 here is CASSTGISGNTIYF. The CDR3, as DNA: TGTGCCAGCTCAACAGGGATCTCTGGAAACACCATATATTTT. The V and J genes are TRBV18 and TRBJ1-3; the D gene is possibly TRBD1 (6 bases). The CDR3 is 14 residues long. The V and J ends lost 5 bases and 0 bases respectively, with 8 bases between them. From germline, CDR1 is KGHSH and CDR2 LQKENI.

This clone came up a few times. This chain uses TRBV6-1 with TRBJ1-5, with D maybe TRBD1 (6 bases). Germline-derived CDR1 and CDR2 are MNHNS and SASEGT. Trimming took off 7 bases at V and 6 bases at J, with 13 bases between the two ends. This CDR3 has 13 residues. The CDR3 is CASIETGIQPQHF. The CDR3 DNA is TGTGCCAGCATAGAAACAGGGATTCAGCCCCAGCATTTT.

The V gene is TRBV2, the J gene TRBJ1-2; possible D gene TRBD1, 5 bases. Germline CDR1 SNHLY, CDR2 FYNNEI. The germline V and J ends were trimmed by 7 bases and 2 bases, with 14 bases remaining between them. CDR3 length: 14 residues. The CDR3 coding sequence is TGTGCCAGCAACATGGCGGGACGGAACTATGGCTACACCTTC. This encodes CASNMAGRNYGYTF.

V usage is TRBV7-2 and J usage is TRBJ1-1; D possibly corresponds to TRBD1 (5 bases). The CDR3 sequence is 15 residues long. CDR1 is SGHTA and CDR2 is FQGNSA in the germline V gene. Trimming left V 1 base short and J 4 bases short, with 13 bases between. CDR3 amino acids: CASSLVARASTEAFF. The CDR3 nucleotides are TGTGCCAGCAGCTTAGTGGCCAGGGCGAGCACTGAAGCTTTCTTT.

V and J are TRBV9 and TRBJ1-2, with 12 bases aligning to TRBD1. The CDR3 totals 18 residues. CDR1 and CDR2 (germline): SGDLS, YYNGEE. V was clipped by 4 bases and J by 4 bases; unmatched bases: 14. In nucleotides, the CDR3 is TGTGCCAGCAGCTGGAGTCGTTCCGGGACAGGGGGCTCCTATGGCTACACCTTC. This codes for CASSWSRSGTGGSYGYTF.

The chain joins TRBV19 to TRBJ2-6, with D hard to call. The germline CDR1 and CDR2 sequences are LNHDA and SQIVND (reference sequence). With 5 bases removed from V and 0 bases from J, the gap between germline ends came to 11 bases. This CDR3 contains 16 residues. The CDR3: CASSSQTNSGANVLTF. The CDR3 DNA reads as TGTGCCAGTAGTTCTCAAACTAACTCTGGGGCCAACGTCCTGACTTTC.

This clone was counted a few times. V is TRBV5-8 and J is TRBJ1-4, with 7 bases matching TRBD1. The CDR3 runs 15 residues. Losses at the gene ends were 0 bases for V and 8 bases for J; bases not matched to a gene: 7. The V gene's germline CDR1 is SGHTS and CDR2 YDEGEE. The CDR3 nucleotides read TGTGCCAGCAGCTTGGACAGGGGACGAAGCGAAAAACTGTTTTTT. Protein product: CASSLDRGRSEKLFF.

This chain connects TRBV7-9 to TRBJ2-7, with 10 positions matching TRBD2. The V segment lost 5 bases and the J segment 1 base; nucleotides outside the gene matches: 11. Germline assignment: CDR1 SEHNR and CDR2 FQNEAQ (reference sequence). The length of the CDR3 is 17 residues. The CDR3 nucleotides are TGTGCCAGCAGCAGGGGTGTAGCGGGGGGATCTTCCTACGAGCAGTACTTC. Translated, it gives CASSRGVAGGSSYEQYF.

The J gene is TRBJ2-7, the V gene TRBV11-1; 7 bases align to TRBD2. This CDR3 is 13 amino acids long. V lost 3 bases, J lost 3 bases, and 2 bases stayed unmatched. Germline CDR1 and CDR2: SGHAT and FQDESV (reference sequence). The CDR3 nucleotides read TGTGCCAGCAGCTTCTCGGGGGGCTACGAGCAGTACTTC. Protein product: CASSFSGGYEQYF.

The chain is built from TRBV5-4 and TRBJ2-1; D unclear. Looked up from germline, CDR1 is SGHNT and CDR2 is YYREEE (reference sequence). The CDR3 runs 16 residues. Trimming removed 2 bases at V and 0 bases at J, with 12 bases between. The CDR3 bases are TGTGCCAGCAGCTTACGAATTATTAGCTCCTACAATGAGCAGTTCTTC. It encodes CASSLRIISSYNEQFF. Drawing the rest from reference TRBV5-4 and TRBJ2-1, the complete variable domain is ETGVTQSPTHLIKTRGQQVTLRCSSQSGHNTVSWYQQALGQGPQFIFQYYREEENGRGNFPPRFSGLQFPNYSSELNVNALELDDSALYLCASSLRIISSYNEQFFGPGTRLTVL.

This clone was observed a handful of times. The J gene is TRBJ2-3, the V gene TRBV19; maybe TRBD2 (6 bases). This CDR3 has 15 amino acids. Between the trimmed V and J ends, which lost 3 bases and 5 bases, there was a span of 15 bases. Per the germline V gene, CDR1 is LNHDA and CDR2 is SQIVND (reference sequence). CDR3 amino acids: CASSISGRGGDTQYF. The CDR3 DNA sequence: TGTGCCAGTAGTATCTCGGGTAGGGGAGGAGATACGCAGTATTTT.

This clone came up once. V and J are TRBV29-1 and TRBJ2-3; TRBD1 agrees at 8 bases. V lost 5 bases to trimming and J lost 2 bases; unmatched junction nucleotides: 9. The CDR3 length is 15 residues. Germline CDR1 reads SQVTM; CDR2 reads ANQGSEA. Written as DNA, the CDR3 is TGCAGCGTTCAAGGACAGGGTGGGCCCACAGATACGCAGTATTTT. Translating it yields CSVQGQGGPTDTQYF.

This clone came up a few times. This sequence joins TRBV6-1 and TRBJ2-5; D is possibly TRBD1 (5 bases). CDR1 and CDR2 (germline): MNHNS, SASEGT. This CDR3 is built from 14 residues. The V gene lost 0 bases and the J gene lost 6 bases, with 11 bases spanning the gap. CDR3 amino acids: CASSEAPGIQTQYF. The CDR3 nucleotides are TGTGCCAGCAGTGAAGCGCCAGGGATACAGACCCAGTACTTC.

The genes are TRBV2 and TRBJ2-4; 8 nucleotides line up with TRBD1. CDR3 length equals 19 residues. J gave up 4 bases and V 2 bases, and 16 bases lay outside the gene matches. Germline CDR1 reads SNHLY; CDR2 reads FYNNEI. The CDR3 DNA is TGTGCCAGCAGTGAAACGGCTTGGACAGGGCACCTAGCTAAAAACATTCAGTACTTC. Translation: CASSETAWTGHLAKNIQYF.

Only a few counts were recorded for this clone. The chain employs TRBV9 and TRBJ1-2; 9 nucleotides agree with TRBD1. CDR3 size: 16 residues. V trimming: 2 bases; J trimming: 7 bases; junction bases outside the gene matches: 12. CDR1 and CDR2 (germline): SGDLS, YYNGEE. The CDR3 sequence: CASSVGGTGPSSGYTF. CDR3 nucleotides: TGTGCCAGCAGCGTCGGGGGGACAGGGCCATCGTCTGGCTACACCTTC.

V is TRBV15 and J is TRBJ1-4, with TRBD1 identical over 9 bases. V was pared by 0 bases and J by 7 bases, with 6 bases of the junction left unmatched. Germline assignment: CDR1 LNHNV and CDR2 YYDKDF (reference sequence). The CDR3 covers 16 residues. CDR3 region: CATSRDRQGVREKLFF. The DNA of the CDR3 is TGTGCCACCAGCAGAGACAGACAGGGGGTACGTGAAAAACTGTTTTTT.

This clone was recorded many times. The CDR3 region has the DNA TGTGCCAGCAGTGCTGATGGACAGGGAGGGGTGGAAAAACTGTTTTTT. It translates to CASSADGQGGVEKLFF. The rearrangement joins TRBV2 to TRBJ1-4, with 8 bases matching TRBD1. The CDR3 length is 16 residues. Germline CDR1 reads SNHLY; CDR2 reads FYNNEI. V lost 4 bases and J lost 8; bases outside the gene matches: 12.

This chain uses TRBV19 with TRBJ2-3; perhaps TRBD1 as D (5 bases). The CDR3 is 16 residues long. Germline lookup yields CDR1 LNHDA and CDR2 SQIVND (reference sequence). The V and J ends lost 1 base and 0 bases respectively, with 11 bases between them. Here the CDR3 reads CASSIGGSLSTDTQYF. The CDR3 region has the DNA TGTGCCAGTAGTATAGGGGGCAGCCTTAGCACAGATACGCAGTATTTT. The whole variable domain, filled in from reference TRBV19 and TRBJ2-3, reads DGGITQSPKYLFRKEGQNVTLSCEQNLNHDAMYWYRQDPGQGLRLIYYSQIVNDFQKGDIAEGYSVSREKKESFPLTVTSAQKNPTAFYLCASSIGGSLSTDTQYFGPGTRLTVL.

The V and J genes are TRBV7-9 and TRBJ2-7, with TRBD2 identical over 8 bases. Germline CDR1 reads SEHNR; CDR2 reads FQNEAQ (reference sequence). Trimming cost V 2 bases and J 3 bases; bases outside gene matches: 6. The CDR3 loop spans 15 amino acids. This CDR3 is CASSLRSGEIYEQYF. The CDR3 nucleotides read TGTGCCAGCAGCTTACGTAGCGGGGAGATCTACGAGCAGTACTTC. Looking up the rest from reference TRBV7-9 and TRBJ2-7 gives the full variable domain: DTGVSQNPRHKITKRGQNVTFRCDPISEHNRLYWYRQTLGQGPEFLTYFQNEAQLEKSRLLSDRFSAERPKGSFSTLEIQRTEQGDSAMYLCASSLRSGEIYEQYFGPGTRLTVT.

V gene TRBV5-1 combines with J gene TRBJ2-7; perhaps TRBD1 as D (6 bases). The V and J ends lost 2 bases and 5 bases respectively, with 14 bases between them. CDR1 SGHRS and CDR2 YFSETQ come from the germline V gene. This CDR3 has 14 residues. Written as DNA, the CDR3 is TGCGCCAGCAGCTTAAGGGGGACCGGTGACGAGCAGTACTTC. It yields the protein CASSLRGTGDEQYF.

The chain is built from TRBV7-8 and TRBJ1-2; possibly TRBD1 for D (6 bases). With 1 base removed from V and 4 bases from J, the gap between germline ends came to 16 bases. The CDR3 has 16 residues. CDR1 and CDR2 from the germline V gene are SGHVS and FQNEAQ. The CDR3 here is CASSLGGQGSAYGYTF. CDR3 sequence (DNA): TGTGCCAGCAGCTTAGGGGGCCAGGGGAGCGCCTATGGCTACACCTTC. The full variable domain, completed using reference TRBV7-8 and TRBJ1-2, is GAGVSQSPRYKVAKRGQDVALRCDPISGHVSLFWYQQALGQGPEFLTYFQNEAQLDKSGLPSDRFFAERPEGSVSTLKIQRTQQEDSAVYLCASSLGGQGSAYGYTFGSGTRLTVV.